This T cell receptor (beta chain) is drawn from a study of cytomegalovirus exposure and HLA in healthy donors. Study conclusions and caveats: Roughly even sequencing depth across donors was the assumption behind the presence/absence analyses. In an earlier analysis, productive rearrangement rates for most beta V segments clustered near 87% or 30%. Generally TCR sequences proved uncommon, though certain public TCRs appeared in numerous donors. The authors confirmed in vitro that a few CMV-associated chains were specific for CMV antigens.

The PCR employed 60 Vbeta primers together with 13 Jbeta primers. Measured with immunoSEQ multiplex PCR; TCRdb has only the in-frame clones, and not every one. The sample lists under 200,000 clones, about 81% occurring once. This clone was counted between two and nine times. What it binds is unknown. V lost 5 bases and J 4 bases, leaving 15 bases between the germline ends. Germline CDR1 and CDR2: SNHLY and FYNNEI. The CDR3 is 15 residues long. Sample: PBMCs. This TCR was recovered from a woman aged 18-29 years in good health and CMV-seronegative. J is TRBJ1-3 and V is TRBV2; a possible D gene is TRBD1 (6 bases). The CDR3 sequence: CASSNDRLSGNTIYF. CDR3 coding DNA: TGTGCCAGCAGTAACGACAGGCTTTCAGGAAACACCATATATTTT.